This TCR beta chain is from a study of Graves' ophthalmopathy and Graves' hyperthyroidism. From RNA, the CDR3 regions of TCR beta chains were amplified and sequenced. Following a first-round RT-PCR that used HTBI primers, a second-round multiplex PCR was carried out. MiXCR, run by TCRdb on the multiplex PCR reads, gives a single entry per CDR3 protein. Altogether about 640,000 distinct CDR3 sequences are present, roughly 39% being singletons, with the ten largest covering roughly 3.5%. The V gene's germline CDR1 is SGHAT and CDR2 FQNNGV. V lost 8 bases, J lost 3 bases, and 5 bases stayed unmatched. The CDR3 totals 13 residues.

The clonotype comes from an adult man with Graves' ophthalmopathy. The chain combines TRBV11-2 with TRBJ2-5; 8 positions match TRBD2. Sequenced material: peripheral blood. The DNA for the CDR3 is TGTGCCAGCCTGCGCGGGGGGAAAGAGACCCAGTACTTC. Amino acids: CASLRGGKETQYF.